This paragraph reports one T cell receptor beta chain. TCRdb redid the calling of the 5' RACE reads with MiXCR, one entry per CDR3 protein. In the table there are about 240,000 distinct CDR3 sequences, 6.5% to 8.5% of which are singletons. The data were taken from a study of T cells after yellow fever vaccination. V lost 1 base to trimming and J lost 5 bases, with 15 bases between them. The germline V gene encodes CDR1 LGHNA and CDR2 YSLEER. The CDR3 consists of 16 residues. The rearrangement joins TRBV4-3 to TRBJ2-1; D might be TRBD1 (5 bases). This specimen was CD4+ T cells sorted from PBMCs, taken 15 days after the yellow fever booster vaccination. The source is a man aged 25 to 40 who received the YFV17D yellow fever vaccine. CDR3: CASSQVPVPRDNEQFF. In DNA form, the CDR3 reads TGCGCCAGCAGCCAAGTACCGGTCCCCAGGGACAATGAGCAGTTCTTC.